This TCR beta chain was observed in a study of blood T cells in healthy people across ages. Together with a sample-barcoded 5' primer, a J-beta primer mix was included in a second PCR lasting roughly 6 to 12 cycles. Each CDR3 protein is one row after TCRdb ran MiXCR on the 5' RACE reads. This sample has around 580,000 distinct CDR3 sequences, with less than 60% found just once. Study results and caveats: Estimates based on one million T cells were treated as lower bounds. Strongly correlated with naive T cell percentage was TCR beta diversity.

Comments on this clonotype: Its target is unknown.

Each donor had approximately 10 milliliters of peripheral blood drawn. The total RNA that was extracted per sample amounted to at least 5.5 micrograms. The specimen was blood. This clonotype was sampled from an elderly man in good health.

CDR3 amino acids: CASSYILGGEQFF. The DNA for the CDR3 is TGTGCCAGCAGCTATATTCTAGGGGGTGAGCAGTTCTTC. V and J are TRBV7-6 and TRBJ2-1; a possible D gene is TRBD1 (6 bases). Deletions cut 4 bases from V and 9 bases from J, with 13 bases between. The germline CDR1 and CDR2 sequences are SGHVS and FNYEAQ. This CDR3 region has 13 residues. Supplemented by reference TRBV7-6 and TRBJ2-1, the full variable domain reads GAGVSQSPRYKVTKRGQDVALRCDPISGHVSLYWYRQALGQGPEFLTYFNYEAQQDKSGLPNDRFSAERPEGSISTLTIQRTEQRDSAMYRCASSYILGGEQFFGPGTRLTVL.